These T cell receptor beta chains were read from a single sample in a study of Graves' ophthalmopathy and Graves' hyperthyroidism. One entry per CDR3 protein results from TCRdb running MiXCR on the multiplex PCR reads. The sample contains roughly 500,000 distinct CDR3 sequences, about an eighth of which appear only once. The sequencing input was blood. Receptors originate from a woman younger than 45 with Graves' ophthalmopathy. Each CDR3 is given with its conserved first and last residue. A D gene is named only where the DNA matches it firmly. Clone size is stated in some rows and not others, as once, few, many or a class when expanded.

v_call	cdr3_length	clone_size	d_call	j_call	cdr3_aa	cdr3_nt
TRBV6-2/TRBV6-3	15	-	-	TRBJ2-7	CASSRASGNPYEQYF	TGTGCCAGCAGCCGAGCCAGCGGTAACCCCTACGAGCAGTACTTC
TRBV15	15	many	TRBD1	TRBJ2-7	CATSRDGTGYYEQYF	TGTGCCACCAGCAGAGATGGGACAGGATACTACGAGCAGTACTTC
TRBV15	15	-	TRBD2	TRBJ2-5	CATSSGRGRGETQYF	TGTGCCACCAGCAGCGGGCGGGGGAGGGGAGAGACCCAGTACTTC
TRBV6-5	13	many	-	TRBJ1-2	CASSYAGVDGYTF	TGTGCCAGCAGTTACGCAGGGGTGGATGGCTACACCTTC
TRBV20-1	11	many	-	TRBJ1-2	CSALQGYGYTF	TGCAGTGCCTTACAGGGTTATGGCTACACCTTC
TRBV5-1	16	many	TRBD1	TRBJ1-6	CASSAGQGVDNSPLHF	TGCGCCAGCAGCGCCGGACAGGGGGTAGATAATTCACCCCTCCACTTT
TRBV20-1	13	many	-	TRBJ1-5	CSASWPGRQPQHF	TGCAGTGCTAGCTGGCCGGGGAGACAGCCCCAGCATTTT
TRBV6-1	16	many	-	TRBJ2-5	CASSEDVGGVQETQYF	TGTGCCAGCAGTGAAGATGTCGGGGGCGTCCAAGAGACCCAGTACTTC
TRBV18	14	many	TRBD1	TRBJ1-5	CASSPGDSDQPQHF	TGTGCCAGCTCACCAGGGGACAGCGATCAGCCCCAGCATTTT
TRBV2	14	many	TRBD1	TRBJ1-6	CANSLDRGQSPLHF	TGTGCCAACTCCTTGGACAGGGGGCAGTCACCCCTCCACTTT
TRBV30	13	few	-	TRBJ2-7	CAWSGQEPYEQYF	TGTGCCTGGAGTGGGCAGGAACCGTACGAGCAGTACTTC
TRBV6-1	12	many	-	TRBJ1-5	CASSGDIPHQHF	TGTGCCAGCAGTGGGGACATCCCTCACCAGCATTTT
TRBV6-5	15	-	-	TRBJ1-2	CASSSPGHSHYGNTF	TGTGCCAGCAGTTCCCCCGGGCATTCACACTATGGCAACACCTTC
TRBV19	12	many	-	TRBJ1-1	CASSTTGIEAFF	TGTGCCAGTAGCACTACAGGGATAGAAGCTTTCTTT
TRBV12-3/TRBV12-4	14	many	TRBD2	TRBJ2-5	CASSLHPGGETQYF	TGTGCCAGCAGTTTGCACCCGGGGGGAGAGACCCAGTACTTC
TRBV11-1	16	many	TRBD1	TRBJ1-1	CASSRRTGPLNTEAFF	TGTGCCAGCAGCCGAAGGACAGGGCCCTTGAACACTGAAGCTTTCTTT
TRBV24-1	15	many	TRBD1	TRBJ1-1	CATSESGQRNTEAFF	TGTGCCACCAGTGAGTCGGGACAGAGGAACACTGAAGCTTTCTTT
TRBV5-1	16	few	TRBD1	TRBJ1-1	CASSTGDRGTPTEAFF	TGCGCCAGCAGCACGGGGGACAGGGGGACTCCAACTGAAGCTTTCTTT
TRBV27	15	many	-	TRBJ2-7	CASSFLPALPYEQYF	TGTGCCAGCAGTTTCTTGCCTGCCCTGCCCTACGAGCAGTACTTC
TRBV10-3	12	few	-	TRBJ1-5	CATNGGSEPQHF	TGTGCCACTAACGGGGGATCGGAGCCCCAGCATTTT
TRBV11-1	16	few	-	TRBJ2-2	CASSLDVGVNTGELFF	TGTGCCAGCAGCTTAGACGTGGGGGTGAACACCGGGGAGCTGTTTTTT
TRBV4-1	15	many	-	TRBJ1-1	CASSQDPGSNTEAFF	TGCGCCAGCAGCCAAGATCCAGGTTCGAACACTGAAGCTTTCTTT
TRBV30	12	-	-	TRBJ1-1	CAWSPGHTEAFF	TGTGCCTGGAGTCCGGGACACACTGAAGCTTTCTTT
TRBV3-1	15	-	-	TRBJ1-2	CASSQDPTGYYGYTF	TGTGCCAGCAGCCAAGATCCAACAGGGTATTACGGCTACACCTTC
TRBV19	13	many	-	TRBJ1-1	CASTITANTEAFF	TGTGCCAGTACCATAACAGCGAACACTGAAGCTTTCTTT
TRBV28	14	-	-	TRBJ1-6	CASNPGPYNSPLHF	TGTGCCAGCAATCCGGGACCGTACAATTCACCCCTCCACTTT
TRBV27	13	many	-	TRBJ1-2	CASSYVGNYGYTF	TGTGCCAGCAGTTATGTAGGAAACTATGGCTACACCTTC
TRBV7-8	15	many	-	TRBJ1-1	CASSLVEHQNTEAFF	TGTGCCAGCAGCTTAGTAGAACACCAGAACACTGAAGCTTTCTTT
TRBV7-2	13	many	-	TRBJ1-2	CASSPFGTDGYTF	TGTGCCAGCAGCCCTTTCGGGACGGATGGCTACACCTTC
TRBV5-1	15	-	-	TRBJ2-2	CASSPSDRNTGELFF	TGCGCCAGCAGTCCCTCGGACCGGAACACCGGGGAGCTGTTTTTT
TRBV12-3/TRBV12-4	14	-	-	TRBJ1-1	CASSFSGGYTEAFF	TGTGCCAGCAGTTTCTCTGGGGGCTACACTGAAGCTTTCTTT
TRBV12-3/TRBV12-4	13	many	-	TRBJ1-1	CASSPNTNTEAFF	TGTGCCAGCAGCCCAAATACAAACACTGAAGCTTTCTTT
TRBV28	13	many	-	TRBJ1-1	CASSLHTNTEAFF	TGTGCCAGCAGTTTACACACGAACACTGAAGCTTTCTTT
TRBV30	13	many	-	TRBJ1-1	CAWSDEGQVEAFF	TGTGCCTGGAGTGACGAGGGCCAAGTTGAAGCTTTCTTT
TRBV7-6	15	-	TRBD1	TRBJ2-7	CASSRTGSGPYEQYF	TGTGCCAGCAGCCGGACAGGGTCGGGTCCCTACGAGCAGTACTTC
TRBV20-1	13	many	-	TRBJ1-2	CSAGQRDNYGYTF	TGCAGTGCTGGGCAAAGGGATAACTATGGCTACACCTTC
TRBV7-2	12	many	-	TRBJ1-2	CASSPQGEGYTF	TGTGCCAGCAGCCCGCAGGGTGAAGGCTACACCTTC
TRBV28	12	many	-	TRBJ1-1	CASVQKGQEAFF	TGTGCCAGCGTGCAAAAGGGGCAGGAAGCTTTCTTT
TRBV20-1	13	many	-	TRBJ1-5	CSVVREINQPQHF	TGCAGTGTCGTCCGGGAGATCAATCAGCCCCAGCATTTT
TRBV29-1	13	many	-	TRBJ2-7	CSVVPAGGYEQYF	TGCAGCGTTGTGCCAGCTGGGGGCTACGAGCAGTACTTC
TRBV5-6	14	many	-	TRBJ2-7	CASSLWDGSYEQYF	TGTGCCAGCAGCTTGTGGGACGGCTCCTACGAGCAGTACTTC
TRBV12-3/TRBV12-4	13	many	-	TRBJ2-2	CASSLGGTGELVF	TGTGCCAGCAGTTTAGGGGGAACCGGGGAGCTGGTTTTT
TRBV25-1	15	many	-	TRBJ1-2	CASSGPLNRYYGYTF	TGTGCCAGCAGCGGGCCCCTCAATAGGTACTATGGCTACACCTTC
TRBV6-5	13	many	-	TRBJ1-2	CASSRPSGDGYTF	TGTGCCAGCAGCCGTCCCTCGGGCGATGGCTACACCTTC
TRBV19	13	few	-	TRBJ1-5	CASSIGENQPQQF	TGTGCCAGTAGTATAGGGGAAAATCAGCCCCAGCAGTTT
TRBV6-5	12	many	-	TRBJ2-7	CASSYRGGEQYF	TGTGCCAGCAGTTACCGTGGGGGCGAGCAGTACTTC
TRBV30	13	many	-	TRBJ1-1	CAWMGGWGTEAFF	TGTGCCTGGATGGGGGGCTGGGGCACTGAAGCTTTCTTT
TRBV13	15	many	-	TRBJ2-5	CASSPGGTAQETQYF	TGTGCCAGCAGCCCCGGAGGGACAGCTCAAGAGACCCAGTACTTC
TRBV7-2	15	many	-	TRBJ1-1	CASASEAQGNTEAFF	TGTGCCAGCGCCTCAGAGGCACAGGGTAACACTGAAGCTTTCTTT